This section outlines one T cell receptor (beta chain) sequence together with its context. The CDR3 is made up of 12 amino acids. V dropped 6 bases and J dropped 8; count of bases not matched to a gene: 1. In germline, CDR1 is MDHEN, CDR2 SYDVKM. The sample comes from a study of OX40 agonist ivuxolimab in advanced cancers. Data came from immunoSEQ multiplex PCR; TCRdb stores just in-frame clones and leaves some out. The sample shows fewer than 70,000 clones, about nine tenths of them seen only once. V usage is TRBV28 and J usage is TRBJ1-6; TRBD1 matches at 7 bases. Sequenced material: CD4+ or CD8+ T cells sorted from blood, taken in a trial of the OX40 agonist ivuxolimab. The receptor's source is an adult with an advanced solid tumor such as melanoma, head and neck, liver or kidney cancer. The CDR3, as DNA: TGTGCCAGCAGGGACAGGCATTCACCCCTCCACTTT. The encoded protein is CASRDRHSPLHF. Complete variable domain (other parts from reference TRBV28 and TRBJ1-6): DVKVTQSSRYLVKRTGEKVFLECVQDMDHENMFWYRQDPGLGLRLIYFSYDVKMKEKGDIPEGYSVSREKKERFSLILESASTNQTSMYLCASRDRHSPLHFGNGTRLTVT.